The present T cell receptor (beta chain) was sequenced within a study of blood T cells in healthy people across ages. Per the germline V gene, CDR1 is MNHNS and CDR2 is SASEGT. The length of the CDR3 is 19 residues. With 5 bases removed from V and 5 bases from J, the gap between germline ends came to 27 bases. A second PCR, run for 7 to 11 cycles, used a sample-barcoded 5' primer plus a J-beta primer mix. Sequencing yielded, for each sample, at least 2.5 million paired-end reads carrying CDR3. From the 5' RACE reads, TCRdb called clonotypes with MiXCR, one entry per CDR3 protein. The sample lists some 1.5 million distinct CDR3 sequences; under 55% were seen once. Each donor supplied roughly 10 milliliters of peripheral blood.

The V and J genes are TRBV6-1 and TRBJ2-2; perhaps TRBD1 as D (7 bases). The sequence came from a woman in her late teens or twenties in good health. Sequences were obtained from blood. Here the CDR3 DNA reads TGTGCCAGCAGTCGCTACAGGGGAAGGACCGGGAGTGGAACCGGGGAGCTGTTTTTT. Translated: CASSRYRGRTGSGTGELFF.